These 6 T cell receptor beta chains share one sample of origin, sequenced in a study of cytomegalovirus exposure and HLA in healthy donors (dated by TCRdb to 2016 to 2017). Receptor libraries were prepared by the immunoSEQ multiplex PCR assay. For the multiplex PCR, a mixture combining 60 forward primers for TCR Vbeta segments and 13 reverse primers for TCR Jbeta segments was used. TCRdb re-hosts the immuneACCESS table, in-frame sequences only. Its copies lack some clones; in the studies checked, an unresolved V gene accounts for under half of them, and the cause for the rest is not known. The sample has under 95,000 clones on record, 7.6% of them singletons. The biggest ten clones account for approximately 2.4% of the sample. Sequenced input: PBMCs. The origin of the receptors is a man aged 50-60 years in good health and CMV-seronegative.

The rearrangement joins TRBV6-6 to TRBJ2-4; D uncertain. Trimming cost V 5 bases and J 7 bases, with 6 bases left between them. Germline assignment: CDR1 MNHNY and CDR2 SVGAGI (reference sequence). The CDR3 is made up of 11 amino acids. This chain's CDR3 is CASSPSNIQYF. The CDR3 nucleotides are TGTGCCAGCAGTCCCTCGAACATTCAGTACTTC.

In this sample, this clone turned up a few times. The chain joins TRBV6-1 to TRBJ1-5, with TRBD1 as a possible D gene (6 bases). Trimming removed 6 bases from V and 6 bases from J, with 12 bases in between. The CDR3 has 13 amino acids. Germline lookup yields CDR1 MNHNS and CDR2 SASEGT. CDR3 nucleotide sequence: TGTGCCAGCAGGCCCAGGGGCGGTCAGCCCCAGCATTTT. As protein: CASRPRGGQPQHF.

This clone was seen more than once but under ten times. V usage is TRBV28 and J usage is TRBJ2-2; tentatively, D is TRBD1 (6 bases). The CDR3 extends over 15 amino acids. The germline CDR1 and CDR2 sequences are MDHEN and SYDVKM. Trimming left V 0 bases short and J 2 bases short, with 7 bases between. This CDR3 reads CASSLWDSNTGELFF. Here the CDR3 DNA reads TGTGCCAGCAGTTTATGGGACAGCAACACCGGGGAGCTGTTTTTT.

This clone was found a few times. This chain uses TRBV5-1 with TRBJ2-3; 10 positions agree with TRBD2. The CDR3 spans 14 residues. V gave up 7 bases and J gave up 2 bases; unmatched junction bases: 4. Germline lookup yields CDR1 SGHRS and CDR2 YFSETQ. The CDR3, as DNA: TGCGCCAGCGGACTAGCGGCCATCACAGATACGCAGTATTTT. The encoded protein is CASGLAAITDTQYF.

In this sample, this clone turned up a few times. V and J are TRBV5-6 and TRBJ2-1; 12 bases are shared with TRBD2. The CDR3 is made up of 13 amino acids. Germline values: CDR1 SGHDT, CDR2 YYEEEE. The J segment lost 7 bases and the V segment lost 6 bases, leaving 2 bases of the junction unmatched. CDR3 nucleotides: TGTGCCAGCAACGGACTAGCGGGGAATGAGCAGTTCTTC. Its translation: CASNGLAGNEQFF.

V usage is TRBV6-1 and J usage is TRBJ2-6; D is unresolved. V lost 7 bases and J lost 4, with 2 bases in between. The CDR3 runs to 11 residues. The germline V gene has CDR1 MNHNS and CDR2 SASEGT. The chain's CDR3 is CASTGANVLTF. The CDR3 coding sequence is TGTGCCAGCACGGGGGCCAACGTCCTGACTTTC.